This TCR beta chain emerged from a study of long-term antiretroviral therapy in people with HIV (dated by TCRdb to between 2021 and 2023). Regarding the complete study: The earliest samples were collected roughly a decade before the 2015 WHO recommendation for immediate ART, at a time when ART was usually postponed until CD4 counts fell. This retrospective serial study examined whether starting ART and sustained HIV suppression were associated with changes in the composition and diversity of the TRB repertoire in peripheral blood. A total of 150 to 200 cryopreserved PBMC samples came from 30 or so adults with confirmed HIV infection and were collected serially over a mean of roughly six years (range 1-12). Among the 30 to 35 participants with HIV, eleven were female. No cross-contamination during QIAcube processing turned up in test extractions that ran a monoclonal T-cell line alongside 30 or so polyclonal samples.

Inclusion was restricted to participants for whom at least one PBMC sample before ART initiation and at least two post-ART samples were available. Treatment was received in the United States of America by all participants with HIV. Cryopreserved samples of about 0.95-11 million PBMC were thawed and washed before DNA extraction. At the time of the earliest PBMC sample for each participant with HIV, ages ranged from about 23 to 60 years. PBMC samples were contributed by each participant from 1-4 timepoints before ART initiation and 2-8 timepoints after ART initiation, with a median of 7 samples. Serial HIV viral load, CD4+ T-cell count, ART history and demographic data were obtained for every participant. Genomic DNA was extracted from unsorted PBMC with a Qiagen kit on a QIAcube, with processing performed in batches of 12 samples. CDR1 and CDR2 are drawn from the germline V gene: MNHEY, SVGAGI. V is clipped by 6 bases and J by 4 bases, and the sequence between their germline boundaries is 12 bases long. Including cysteine and phenylalanine, the CDR3 has 13 amino acids. Left in the record is the CDR3 DNA by itself, 39 bases read in frame from the first base.

The immunoSEQ hsTCRB v3.0 assay was used at survey level resolution to sequence the TRB variable region. TRB sequencing targeted a depth of about 35,000-55,000 T-cell genomes per sample. TRB libraries were pooled and sequenced on an Illumina MiSeq using a v3 150-cycle kit. The study's own analysis went as follows. Repertoire analysis ran in R within a reproducible Nextflow workflow covering QC, data transformation and analysis. LymphoSeq2, an R package for AIRR-Seq data exploration, was used to implement custom analyses. A few samples that produced fewer than 5000 total TRB sequences were removed, so fewer than 200 HIV repertoires were analyzed. Among the roughly 190 retained HIV repertoires, 55 to 60 were collected before ART initiation and 129 after ART initiation. Each repertoire was downsampled to 5000 TRB nucleotide sequences, and summary statistics were averaged across 100 downsampling iterations. Only TRB sequences with CDR3 regions of at least seven amino acids were retained for analysis. Diversity was measured with a Shannon entropy-derived clonality score and the Gini coefficient. Repertoire networks linked the top 5000 CDR3 amino acid sequences whenever two sequences differed by an edit distance of one. GLIPH2 predicted antigen specificity groups and MHC restriction for TRB CDR3 amino acid sequences. CDR3 amino acid sequences were matched against VDJdb and McPAS-TCR to flag known CMV, EBV, HIV or tissue antigen associations. Pre-ART, post-ART and control groups were compared with Wilcoxon signed-rank tests and Holm-Bonferroni correction. This immuneACCESS table, as held by TCRdb, lists in-frame sequences with V and J called but not all clones. Of the missing ones, under half trace to an unresolved V gene in checked studies; the others have no known cause. From that table come the V and J calls and clone size; the DNA was used to work out D and trimming. The sample profile shows 20,000 to 25,000 clones; 86% of them were found once. Of the sample, approximately 3.9% is held by the ten largest clones.

Points the paper makes about the study in general: Unsorted PBMC were profiled instead of sorted CD4+ and CD8+ T cells because pre-ART samples had limited cell numbers. No data were available on ART adherence, viral resistance or therapy changes, limiting inferences about post-ART repertoire changes. At every time point, the repertoire was dominated by expanded TRB clones first identified before ART initiation, although this dominance fluctuated and, in many PLHIV, declined after ART. Limited PBMC availability meant only the TCR beta chain was sequenced, without alpha chain pairing. CDR3 length ranges in HIV repertoires were narrower than in controls, and network structure suggested an antigen-experienced repertoire with only a slight naive shift after ART. Samples dated from the mid-2000s to the late 2010s, and the ART regimens used may be less effective than current ones. A significant increase in TRB diversity was found to be associated with ART initiation, although TRB diversity was observed to remain significantly below that of transplant donor controls even after long-term ART.

In the case of this clone: This receptor's antigen is unknown. Nothing much larger sits one base from this clone, and base qualities are not available.

The specimen comprised unsorted PBMCs, sampled 1.9 years after starting antiretroviral therapy. This TCR came from a woman aged 30 to 39 with HIV. The rearranged chain carries TRBV6-5 and TRBJ1-2; no D gene call is confident. The CDR3: CASSWTGGYGYTF. The DNA sequence follows: TGTGCCAGCAGCTGGACGGGCGGCTATGGCTACACCTTC.